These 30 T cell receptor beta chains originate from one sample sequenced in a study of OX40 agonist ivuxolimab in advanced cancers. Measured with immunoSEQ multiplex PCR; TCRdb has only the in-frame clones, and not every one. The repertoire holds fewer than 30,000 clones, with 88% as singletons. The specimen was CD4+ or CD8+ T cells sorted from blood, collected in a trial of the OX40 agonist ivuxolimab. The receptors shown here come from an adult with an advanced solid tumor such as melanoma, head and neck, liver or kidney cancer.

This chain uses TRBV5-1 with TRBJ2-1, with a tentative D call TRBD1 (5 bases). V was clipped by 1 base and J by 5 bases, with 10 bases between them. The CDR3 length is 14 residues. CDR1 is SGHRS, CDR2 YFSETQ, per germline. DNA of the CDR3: TGCGCCAGCAGCTTGATGGGGCTAGACAATGAGCAGTTCTTC. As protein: CASSLMGLDNEQFF.

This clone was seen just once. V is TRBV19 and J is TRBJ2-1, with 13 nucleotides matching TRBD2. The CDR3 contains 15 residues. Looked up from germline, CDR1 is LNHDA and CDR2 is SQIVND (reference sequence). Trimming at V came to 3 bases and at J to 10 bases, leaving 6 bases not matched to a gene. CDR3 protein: CASSIWTSGREEQFF. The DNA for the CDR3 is TGTGCCAGTAGTATTTGGACTAGCGGGAGAGAGGAGCAGTTCTTC.

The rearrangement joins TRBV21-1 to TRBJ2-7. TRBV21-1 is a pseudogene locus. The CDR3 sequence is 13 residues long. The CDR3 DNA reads TGTGCCAGCAGCAAAGCCTCGGGCGGCGAGCAGTACTTC. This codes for CASSKASGGEQYF.

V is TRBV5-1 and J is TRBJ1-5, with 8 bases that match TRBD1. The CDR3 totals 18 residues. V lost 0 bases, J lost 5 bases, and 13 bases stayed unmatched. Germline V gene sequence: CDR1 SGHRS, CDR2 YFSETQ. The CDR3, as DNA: TGCGCCAGCAGCTTGGGCCCCCAATCCGGACAGGGTCATCAGCCCCAGCATTTT. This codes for CASSLGPQSGQGHQPQHF. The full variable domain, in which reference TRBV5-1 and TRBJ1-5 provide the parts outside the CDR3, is KAGVTQTPRYLIKTRGQQVTLSCSPISGHRSVSWYQQTPGQGLQFLFEYFSETQRNKGNFPGRFSGRQFSNSRSEMNVSTLELGDSALYLCASSLGPQSGQGHQPQHFGDGTRLSIL.

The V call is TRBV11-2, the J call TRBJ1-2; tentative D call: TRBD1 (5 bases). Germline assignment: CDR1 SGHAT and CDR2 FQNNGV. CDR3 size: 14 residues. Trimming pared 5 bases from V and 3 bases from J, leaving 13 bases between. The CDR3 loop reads CASSRDGLHYGYTF. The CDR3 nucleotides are TGTGCCAGCAGCCGGGACGGACTACACTATGGCTACACCTTC.

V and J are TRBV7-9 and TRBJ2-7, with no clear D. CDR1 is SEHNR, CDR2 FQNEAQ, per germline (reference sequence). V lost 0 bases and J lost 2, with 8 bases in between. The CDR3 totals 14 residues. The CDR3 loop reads CASSLAQLTYEQYF. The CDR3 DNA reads TGTGCCAGCAGCTTAGCACAGCTAACCTACGAGCAGTACTTC.

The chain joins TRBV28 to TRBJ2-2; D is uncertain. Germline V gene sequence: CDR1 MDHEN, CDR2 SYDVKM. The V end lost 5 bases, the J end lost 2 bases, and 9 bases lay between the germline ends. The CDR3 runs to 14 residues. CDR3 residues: CASSRGINTGELFF. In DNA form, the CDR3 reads TGTGCCAGCAGTCGTGGGATAAACACCGGGGAGCTGTTTTTT.

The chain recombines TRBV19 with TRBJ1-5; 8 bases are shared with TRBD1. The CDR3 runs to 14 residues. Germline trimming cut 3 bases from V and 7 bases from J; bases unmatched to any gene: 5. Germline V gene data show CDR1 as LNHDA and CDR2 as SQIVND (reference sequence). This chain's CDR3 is CASSITGGRQPQHF. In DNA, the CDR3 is TGTGCCAGTAGTATCACAGGGGGACGGCAGCCCCAGCATTTT.

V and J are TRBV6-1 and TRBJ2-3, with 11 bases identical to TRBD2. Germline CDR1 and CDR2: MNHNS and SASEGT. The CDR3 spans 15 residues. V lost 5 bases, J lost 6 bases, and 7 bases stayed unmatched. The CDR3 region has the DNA TGTGCCAGCAGTCCTACTAGCGGGAGTCTGGATACGCAGTATTTT. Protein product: CASSPTSGSLDTQYF.

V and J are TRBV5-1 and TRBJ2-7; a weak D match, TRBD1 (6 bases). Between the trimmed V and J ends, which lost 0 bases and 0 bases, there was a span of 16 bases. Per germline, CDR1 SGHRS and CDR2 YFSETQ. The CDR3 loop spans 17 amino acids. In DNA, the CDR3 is TGCGCCAGCAGCTTGGTTACAGGGAGCCCCAGCTCCTACGAGCAGTACTTC. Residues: CASSLVTGSPSSYEQYF.

CDR3 residues: CASSPDMGADTQYF. CDR3 in DNA: TGTGCCAGCTCACCGGACATGGGGGCAGATACGCAGTATTTT. The chain recombines TRBV18 with TRBJ2-3; D may match TRBD1 or TRBD2 (5 bases each). The CDR3 is 14 residues long. Germline values: CDR1 KGHSH, CDR2 LQKENI. V was clipped by 3 bases and J by 4 bases, with 11 bases between them.

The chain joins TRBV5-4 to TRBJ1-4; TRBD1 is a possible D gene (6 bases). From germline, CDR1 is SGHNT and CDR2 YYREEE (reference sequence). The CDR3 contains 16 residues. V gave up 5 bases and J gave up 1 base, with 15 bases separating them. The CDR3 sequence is CASSWGPGGTNEKLFF. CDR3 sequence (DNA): TGTGCCAGCAGTTGGGGGCCGGGGGGAACTAATGAAAAACTGTTTTTT.

The CDR3 sequence: CASSAETGESLEQYF. The CDR3 DNA is TGTGCCAGCAGCGCAGAGACAGGGGAATCCCTCGAGCAGTACTTC. The chain recombines TRBV9 with TRBJ2-7; 8 bases match TRBD1. Germline CDR1 is SGDLS and CDR2 is YYNGEE. V gave up 3 bases and J gave up 6 bases; unmatched junction bases: 11. This CDR3 is built from 15 residues.

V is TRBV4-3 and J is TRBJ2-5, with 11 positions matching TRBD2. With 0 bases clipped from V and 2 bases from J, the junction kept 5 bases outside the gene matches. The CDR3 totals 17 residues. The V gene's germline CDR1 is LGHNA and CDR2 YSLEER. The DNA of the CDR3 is TGCGCCAGCAGCCAAGATCGGACTAGCGGGCCACAAGAGACCCAGTACTTC. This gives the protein CASSQDRTSGPQETQYF.

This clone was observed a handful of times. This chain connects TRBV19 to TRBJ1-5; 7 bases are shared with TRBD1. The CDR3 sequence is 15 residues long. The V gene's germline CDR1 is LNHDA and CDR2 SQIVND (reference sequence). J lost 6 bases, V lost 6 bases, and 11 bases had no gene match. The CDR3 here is CASRATGRGSQPQHF. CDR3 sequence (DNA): TGTGCCAGTAGAGCGACAGGGCGGGGTAGTCAGCCCCAGCATTTT.

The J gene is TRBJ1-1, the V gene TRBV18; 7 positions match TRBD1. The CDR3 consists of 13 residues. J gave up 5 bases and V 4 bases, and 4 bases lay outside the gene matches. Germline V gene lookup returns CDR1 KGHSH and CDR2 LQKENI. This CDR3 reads CASSLTGVTEAFF. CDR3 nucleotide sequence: TGTGCCAGCTCACTTACAGGGGTAACTGAAGCTTTCTTT.

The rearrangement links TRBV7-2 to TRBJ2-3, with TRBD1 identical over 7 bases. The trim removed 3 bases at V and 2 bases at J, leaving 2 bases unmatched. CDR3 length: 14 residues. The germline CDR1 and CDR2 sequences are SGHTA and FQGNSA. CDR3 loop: CASSLDRLTDTQYF. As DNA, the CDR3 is TGTGCCAGCAGCTTGGACAGGCTCACAGATACGCAGTATTTT.

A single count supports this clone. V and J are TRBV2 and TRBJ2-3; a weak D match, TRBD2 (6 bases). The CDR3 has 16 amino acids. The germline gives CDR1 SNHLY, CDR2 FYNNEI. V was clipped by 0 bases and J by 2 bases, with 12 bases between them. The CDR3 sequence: CASSEADYANTDTQYF. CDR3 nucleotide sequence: TGTGCCAGCAGTGAAGCGGACTACGCGAACACAGATACGCAGTATTTT.

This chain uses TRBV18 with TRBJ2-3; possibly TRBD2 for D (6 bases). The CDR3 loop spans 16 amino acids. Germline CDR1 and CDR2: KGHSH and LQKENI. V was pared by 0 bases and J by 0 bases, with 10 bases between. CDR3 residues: CASSPPDAGSTDTQYF. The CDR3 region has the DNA TGTGCCAGCTCACCACCGGATGCGGGGAGCACAGATACGCAGTATTTT.

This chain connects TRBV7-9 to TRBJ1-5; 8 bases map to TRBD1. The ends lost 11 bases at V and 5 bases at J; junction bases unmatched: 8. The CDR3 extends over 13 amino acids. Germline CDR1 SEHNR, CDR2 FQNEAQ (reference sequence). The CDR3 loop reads CASSETGDQPQHF. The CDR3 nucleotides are TGTGCCTCCTCGGAGACAGGGGATCAGCCCCAGCATTTT. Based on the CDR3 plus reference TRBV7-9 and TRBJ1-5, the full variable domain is DTGVSQNPRHKITKRGQNVTFRCDPISEHNRLYWYRQTLGQGPEFLTYFQNEAQLEKSRLLSDRFSAERPKGSFSTLEIQRTEQGDSAMYLCASSETGDQPQHFGDGTRLSIL.

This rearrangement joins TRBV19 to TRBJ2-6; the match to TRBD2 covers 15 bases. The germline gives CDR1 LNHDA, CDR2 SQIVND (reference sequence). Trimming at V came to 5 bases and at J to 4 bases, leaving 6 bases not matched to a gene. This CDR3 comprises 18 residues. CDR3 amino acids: CASSPGTSGGRGANVLTF. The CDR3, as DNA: TGTGCCAGTAGTCCGGGGACTAGCGGGGGGAGAGGGGCCAACGTCCTGACTTTC.

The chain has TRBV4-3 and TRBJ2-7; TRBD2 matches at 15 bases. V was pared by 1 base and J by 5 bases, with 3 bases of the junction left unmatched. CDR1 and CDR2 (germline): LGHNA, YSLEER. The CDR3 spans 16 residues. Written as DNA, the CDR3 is TGCGCCAGCAGCCAAGGGACTAGCGGGGGGGGACACGAGCAGTACTTC. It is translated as CASSQGTSGGGHEQYF.

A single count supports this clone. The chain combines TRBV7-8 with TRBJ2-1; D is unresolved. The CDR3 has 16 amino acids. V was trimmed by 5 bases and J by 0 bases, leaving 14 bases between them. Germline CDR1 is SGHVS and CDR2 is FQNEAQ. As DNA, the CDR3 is TGTGCCAGCAGCCAAGACTCCGTCAGCTCCTACAATGAGCAGTTCTTC. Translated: CASSQDSVSSYNEQFF.

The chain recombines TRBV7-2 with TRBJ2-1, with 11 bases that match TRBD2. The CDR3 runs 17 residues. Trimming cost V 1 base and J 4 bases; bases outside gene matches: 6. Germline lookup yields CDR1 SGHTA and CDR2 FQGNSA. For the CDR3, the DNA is TGTGCCAGCAGCTTAGTGACTAGCGGGGTTATGTACAATGAGCAGTTCTTC. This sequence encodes CASSLVTSGVMYNEQFF.

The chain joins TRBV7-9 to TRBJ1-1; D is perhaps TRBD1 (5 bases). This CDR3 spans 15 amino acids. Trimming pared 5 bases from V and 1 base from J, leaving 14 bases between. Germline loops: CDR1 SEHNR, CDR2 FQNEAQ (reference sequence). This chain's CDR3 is CASSPPTGGNTEAFF. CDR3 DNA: TGTGCCAGCAGCCCCCCCACAGGCGGGAACACTGAAGCTTTCTTT.

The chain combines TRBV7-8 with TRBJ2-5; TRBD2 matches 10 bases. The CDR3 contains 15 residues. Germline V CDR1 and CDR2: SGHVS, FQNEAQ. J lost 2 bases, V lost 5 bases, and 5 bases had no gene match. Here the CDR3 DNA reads TGTGCCAGCAGCAGGCGGACTAGCGGACAAGAGACCCAGTACTTC. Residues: CASSRRTSGQETQYF.

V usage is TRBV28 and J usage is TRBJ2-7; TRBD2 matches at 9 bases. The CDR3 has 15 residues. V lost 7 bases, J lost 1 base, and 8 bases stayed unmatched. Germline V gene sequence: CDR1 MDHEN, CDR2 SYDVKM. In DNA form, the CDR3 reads TGTGCCAGCATTAGTAGCGGGGGCCGATCCTACGAGCAGTACTTC. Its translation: CASISSGGRSYEQYF.

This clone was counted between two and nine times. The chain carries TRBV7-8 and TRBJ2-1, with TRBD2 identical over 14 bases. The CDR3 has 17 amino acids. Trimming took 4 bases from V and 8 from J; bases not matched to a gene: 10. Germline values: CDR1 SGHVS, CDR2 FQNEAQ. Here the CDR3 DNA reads TGTGCCAGCAGCTATCGACTAGCGGGGGGGACTCGCGATGAGCAGTTCTTC. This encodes CASSYRLAGGTRDEQFF.

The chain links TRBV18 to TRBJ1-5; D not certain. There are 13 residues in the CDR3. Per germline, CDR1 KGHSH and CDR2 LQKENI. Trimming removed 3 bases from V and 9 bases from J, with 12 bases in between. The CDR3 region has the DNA TGTGCCAGCTCACCGACGGTTCGGGGGCCCCAGCATTTT. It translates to CASSPTVRGPQHF.

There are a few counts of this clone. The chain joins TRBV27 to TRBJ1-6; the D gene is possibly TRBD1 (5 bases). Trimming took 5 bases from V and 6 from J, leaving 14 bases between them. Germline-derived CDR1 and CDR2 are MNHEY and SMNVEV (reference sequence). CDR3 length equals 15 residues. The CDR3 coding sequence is TGTGCCAGCAGTCCCCGGACACCCGTTAATTCACCCCTCCACTTT. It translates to CASSPRTPVNSPLHF.